This T cell receptor beta chain comes out of a study of identical twins. The CDR3 has 15 amino acids. CDR1 is SGHRS, CDR2 YFSETQ, per germline. V was pared by 3 bases and J by 3 bases, with 7 bases of the junction left unmatched. This clonotype appeared a single time. Its specificity is unknown. Study conclusions and caveats: Because invariant MAIT and iNKT cells could be present, zero-insertion analyses could be partly confounded. Out-of-frame sharing of TCR alpha in monozygotic twins was underestimated by models.

A universal primer site was created by template switching, with the cDNA bearing unique molecular identifiers. TCRdb fed the 5' RACE reads into MiXCR, producing one record per CDR3 protein. This sample carries about 1.7 million distinct CDR3 sequences, roughly 35% of them seen once, and the ten largest clones take about 0.25%. This sequence was found in a newborn girl in good health. V usage is TRBV5-1 and J usage is TRBJ2-3; 7 positions match TRBD1. Sequenced: cord blood. CDR3 loop: CASSSVPGGTDTQYF. For the CDR3, the DNA is TGCGCCAGCAGCTCGGTGCCAGGGGGAACAGATACGCAGTATTTT.